This T cell receptor beta chain was identified in a study of shared clonotypes between healthy human individuals. Assay used: immunoSEQ multiplex PCR; TCRdb lists only in-frame clones, some missing. The data hold about 2.4 million clones, with approximately 93% observed a single time. The V end was cut by 1 base, the J end by 8 bases, with 8 bases between. Germline values: CDR1 SEHNR, CDR2 FQNEAQ (reference sequence). This CDR3 has 13 residues. The source of this sequence is a man between 18 and 35 years old in good health. Some clones in this sample may be carry-over from other donors' samples. This chain connects TRBV7-9 to TRBJ1-4; D unclear. The specimen sequenced was naive CD4+ T cells from PBMCs. As for subset: CD45RA+ positively selected. CDR3 in amino acids: CASSLVIQEKLFF. DNA for the CDR3: TGTGCCAGCAGCTTAGTCATTCAGGAAAAACTGTTTTTT.